This entry describes one T cell receptor beta chain. The target antigen is unknown. Profiling relied on immunoSEQ multiplex PCR, and the TCRdb table lists in-frame clones only, not all of them. Of roughly 70,000 clones in the sample, approximately 90% were seen once. On cycle 4 day 1 and cycle 7 day 1, as well as at baseline, blood was sampled. The source of the sample is a study of OX40 agonist ivuxolimab in advanced cancers. General observations from the study: CD8+ T cells were the subset that, on average, had more expanded clones than CD4+. Low normalized T-cell clonal expansion was also seen in some nonresponders.

This clonotype originated in an adult with an advanced solid tumor such as melanoma, head and neck, liver or kidney cancer. Sequenced material: CD4+ or CD8+ T cells sorted from blood, taken in a trial of the OX40 agonist ivuxolimab.

The DNA of the CDR3 is TGTGCCAGCGGATGGGAGGGTATCGGGGCTTTCTTT. Protein: CASGWEGIGAFF. V is TRBV25-1 and J is TRBJ1-1; no clear D. CDR1 and CDR2 (germline): MGHDK, SYGVNS. This CDR3 comprises 12 residues. Trimming took off 8 bases at V and 11 bases at J, with 18 bases between the two ends.